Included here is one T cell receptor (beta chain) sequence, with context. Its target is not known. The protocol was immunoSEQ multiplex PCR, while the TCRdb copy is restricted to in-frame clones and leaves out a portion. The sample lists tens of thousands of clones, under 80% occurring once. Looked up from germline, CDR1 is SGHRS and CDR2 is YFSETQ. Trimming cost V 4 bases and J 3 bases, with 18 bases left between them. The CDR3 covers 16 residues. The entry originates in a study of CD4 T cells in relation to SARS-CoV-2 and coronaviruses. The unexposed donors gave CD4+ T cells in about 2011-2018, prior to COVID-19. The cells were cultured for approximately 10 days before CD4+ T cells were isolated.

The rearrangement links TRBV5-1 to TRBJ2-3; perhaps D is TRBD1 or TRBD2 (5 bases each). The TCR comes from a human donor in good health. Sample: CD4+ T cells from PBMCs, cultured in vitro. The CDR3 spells CASSQARAGGTDTQYF. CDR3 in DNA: TGCGCCAGCAGCCAAGCCAGGGCGGGCGGTACAGATACGCAGTATTTT.